This entry describes one T cell receptor beta chain. Its antigen is unknown. The ends were cut back, 1 base at V and 2 bases at J, with 9 bases in the middle. The CDR3 length is 14 residues. Germline V CDR1 and CDR2: MGHRA, YSYEKL. This entry comes from a study of shared clonotypes between healthy human individuals. Using immunoSEQ multiplex PCR, the repertoire was profiled, and TCRdb retains in-frame clones only, with some absent. The table has around 530,000 clones, around 80% seen once. The unsorted samples had some 90 million PBMCs used for genomic DNA. Study-level results: Clonotype sharing among donors, it was expected, would be affected by sequencing depth.

This receptor was taken from a woman aged 40 to 55 in good health. Some clones in this sample may be carry-over from other donors' samples. Sequencing used PBMCs. This chain joins TRBV4-1 and TRBJ2-7; D gene unclear. CDR3 DNA: TGCGCCAGCAGCCAAGGTCCCTCGACCTACGAGCAGTACTTC. Amino acid sequence: CASSQGPSTYEQYF.